The 14 T cell receptor beta chains in this list originate from one sample, sequenced in a study of response to subunit inactivated influenza vaccine. TCRdb re-derived calls from the RT-PCR reads in MiXCR, one entry per CDR3 protein. Here the sample spans 590,000 or so distinct CDR3 sequences, roughly 15% being singletons. This sample comprised PBMCs from blood, obtained less than 15 days before vaccination. The source is a man aged 50 to 60 who received an inactivated influenza vaccine.

The rearrangement joins TRBV16 to TRBJ2-1; D perhaps matches TRBD1 (5 bases). Germline CDR1 reads KGHSY; CDR2 reads FQNENV. V was pared by 7 bases and J by 6 bases, with 19 bases between. This CDR3 has 15 amino acids. The CDR3, as DNA: TGTGCCAGCACCCCAGGGTTCCAGACTTTCAATGAGCAGTTCTTC. This gives the protein CASTPGFQTFNEQFF.

The V call is TRBV7-2, the J call TRBJ2-6; no reliable D call. This CDR3 spans 13 amino acids. Germline V lookup: CDR1 SGHTA, CDR2 FQGNSA. V lost 3 bases and J lost 6, with 6 bases in between. The chain's CDR3 is CASSFYTANVLTF. CDR3 DNA sequence: TGTGCCAGCAGCTTTTACACGGCCAACGTCCTGACTTTC.

The chain has TRBV19 and TRBJ1-5, with a possible D match to TRBD1 (5 bases). Germline V lookup: CDR1 LNHDA, CDR2 SQIVND (reference sequence). CDR3 length: 15 amino acids. Trimming removed 3 bases at V and 2 bases at J, with 11 bases between. The CDR3 sequence is CASSIPGRGNQPQHF. CDR3 DNA sequence: TGTGCCAGTAGTATCCCGGGGCGAGGCAATCAGCCCCAGCATTTT.

At least ten counts were recorded for this clonotype. The rearrangement links TRBV25-1 to TRBJ2-5; 9 nucleotides agree with TRBD1. This CDR3 comprises 14 residues. Germline-derived CDR1 and CDR2 are MGHDK and SYGVNS. J gave up 5 bases and V 4 bases, and 5 bases lay outside the gene matches. The CDR3 loop reads CASSAQGARETQYF. The CDR3 DNA reads TGTGCCAGCAGTGCACAGGGGGCAAGGGAGACCCAGTACTTC.

The V gene is TRBV20-1, the J gene TRBJ2-7; 10 nucleotides align to TRBD1. Germline V gene lookup returns CDR1 DFQATT and CDR2 SNEGSKA (reference sequence). With V trimmed by 7 bases and J by 5 bases, 8 bases remained unmatched. This CDR3 is built from 13 residues. CDR3 loop: CSGFRQGANEQYF. Written as DNA, the CDR3 is TGCAGTGGATTCAGACAGGGGGCCAACGAGCAGTACTTC.

The chain couples TRBV7-9 to TRBJ1-4, with 7 bases fitting TRBD1. The CDR3 has 16 residues. Trimming cost V 5 bases and J 3 bases; bases outside gene matches: 9. Germline V gene lookup returns CDR1 SEHNR and CDR2 FQNEAQ (reference sequence). CDR3 sequence: CASSARQGSANEKLFF. CDR3 DNA sequence: TGTGCCAGCAGCGCCAGACAGGGCTCGGCTAATGAAAAACTGTTTTTT. Variable domain in full (rest from reference TRBV7-9 and TRBJ1-4): DTGVSQNPRHKITKRGQNVTFRCDPISEHNRLYWYRQTLGQGPEFLTYFQNEAQLEKSRLLSDRFSAERPKGSFSTLEIQRTEQGDSAMYLCASSARQGSANEKLFFGSGTQLSVL.

CDR3 region: CSARDLRVFTEETQYF. CDR3 coding DNA: TGCAGTGCTAGAGATCTAAGGGTCTTTACTGAGGAGACCCAGTACTTC. V and J are TRBV20-1 and TRBJ2-5; D is unclear. Trimming stripped 0 bases from V and 5 bases from J, with 19 bases between. CDR1 and CDR2 from the germline V gene are DFQATT and SNEGSKA (reference sequence). This CDR3 has 16 residues.

This clonotype turned up a few times. The chain uses TRBV5-1 and TRBJ2-7, with D uncertain. The CDR3 runs to 14 residues. The V and J ends lost 2 bases and 0 bases respectively, with 9 bases between them. CDR1 is SGHRS, CDR2 YFSETQ, per germline. The CDR3 sequence: CASSFRALSYEQYF. The DNA of the CDR3 is TGCGCCAGCAGCTTCCGGGCCCTCTCCTACGAGCAGTACTTC.

The chain recombines TRBV12-3 or TRBV12-4 with TRBJ2-1, with TRBD2 as a possible D gene (6 bases). V lost 6 bases and J 5 bases, leaving 20 bases between the germline ends. The CDR3 has 16 residues. The CDR3 is CASSPRRDFIDNEQFF. DNA for the CDR3: TGTGCCAGCAGCCCCAGAAGGGACTTTATAGACAATGAGCAGTTCTTC.

Only a few counts were recorded for this clonotype. J is TRBJ1-5 and V is TRBV2, with TRBD1 matching over 10 bases. The CDR3 length is 15 residues. The V and J ends lost 6 bases and 5 bases, in that order; junction bases with no gene match: 7. Germline V gene sequence: CDR1 SNHLY, CDR2 FYNNEI. The CDR3 loop reads CASRPGTGAYQPQHF. The CDR3 DNA sequence: TGTGCCAGCAGACCCGGGACAGGGGCCTATCAGCCCCAGCATTTT.

This chain connects TRBV4-3 to TRBJ1-1; D is unresolved. CDR1 and CDR2 from the germline V gene are LGHNA and YSLEER. This CDR3 is built from 15 residues. V lost 1 base and J lost 4, with 13 bases in between. In DNA form, the CDR3 reads TGCGCCAGCAGCCAAGGCCGAACGTCGGGCACTGAAGCTTTCTTT. It translates to CASSQGRTSGTEAFF.

This clonotype was seen a few times. The chain carries TRBV7-2 and TRBJ2-3, with D unclear. V dropped 1 base and J dropped 2 bases, with 10 bases sitting between them. Per the germline V gene, CDR1 is SGHTA and CDR2 is FQGNSA. This CDR3 is 15 amino acids long. The CDR3 spells CASSLVRTVTDTQYF. The CDR3 DNA sequence: TGTGCCAGCAGCTTAGTCAGGACCGTCACAGATACGCAGTATTTT.

J is TRBJ1-2 and V is TRBV18; 7 bases are shared with TRBD1. This CDR3 is 14 amino acids long. Trimming cost V 6 bases and J 4 bases; bases outside gene matches: 8. From germline, CDR1 is KGHSH and CDR2 LQKENI. DNA of the CDR3: TGTGCCAGCTCGCGGCTACAGGGGTCCTATGGCTACACCTTC. This codes for CASSRLQGSYGYTF. Full variable domain (missing parts from reference TRBV18 and TRBJ1-2): NAGVMQNPRHLVRRRGQEARLRCSPMKGHSHVYWYRQLPEEGLKFMVYLQKENIIDESGMPKERFSAEFPKEGPSILRIQQVVRGDSAAYFCASSRLQGSYGYTFGSGTRLTVV.

The gene calls are TRBV6-5 and TRBJ2-3; D ambiguous. The V end lost 4 bases, the J end lost 4 bases, and 6 bases lay between the germline ends. The CDR3 is 12 residues long. The germline CDR1 and CDR2 sequences are MNHEY and SVGAGI. Written as DNA, the CDR3 is TGTGCCAGCAGTTCCCAAGCAGATACGCAGTATTTT. Protein product: CASSSQADTQYF.